The TCR beta chain under discussion was sequenced for a study of STAT3 mutations in large granular lymphocyte leukemia. TCRbeta libraries averaged around 42,000 productive templates per sample. TCRdb keeps only in-frame clones here, not all; method: immunoSEQ multiplex PCR. The sample has roughly 22,000 clones, roughly 93% seen once. This clone has a handful of counts. Its antigen is not identified. Germline CDR1 reads SNHLY; CDR2 reads FYNNEI. There are 14 residues in the CDR3. Germline trimming cut 5 bases from V and 5 bases from J; bases unmatched to any gene: 6. Whole-study findings and limits: Persisting codominant clonotypes may have hidden a small pathogenic clone. In several patients, dominant TCR clone burden exceeded STAT3 mutant burden, suggesting STAT3 mutation arose secondarily. All newly emerging clones after therapy were STAT3 wild type. Every T-cell large granular lymphocyte leukemia patient had at least one immunodominant TCR beta clonotype.

The sequenced material came from peripheral blood mononuclear cells. The genes are TRBV2 and TRBJ1-5, with 7 positions matching TRBD1. This receptor was taken from a man in his forties with T-cell large granular lymphocyte leukemia. Some clones in this sample may be carry-over from other donors' samples. CDR3 in amino acids: CASSTSGGDQPQHF. Here the CDR3 DNA reads TGTGCCAGCAGTACCTCAGGGGGAGATCAGCCCCAGCATTTT.